These T cell receptor beta chains were read from a single sample in a study of blood T cell repertoires in COVID-19. Profiled with immunoSEQ multiplex PCR; TCRdb holds only in-frame clones, not every one. This sample carries some 390,000 clones, 75% to 90% of them seen once, and the ten largest clones take 1% to 1.3%. Sequenced sample: PBMCs or T cells enriched from blood (not recorded which). The receptors were sampled from a man aged 25 to 45 who had recovered from COVID-19. The CDR3 runs from the conserved cysteine through the conserved F or W. A D gene is named only where the DNA matches it firmly. For some rows the clone size is stated as once, few or many, or as a class when expanded; others skip it.

d_call clone_size j_call v_call cdr3_nt cdr3_aa
TRBD1 - TRBJ2-7 TRBV5-4 TGTGCCAGCAGCGAGGCAGGGACAGGGGGCATATACGAGCAGTACTTC CASSEAGTGGIYEQYF
- - TRBJ2-7 TRBV6-6 TGTGCCAGCCGAACGAGGCGGGCCTCCTCCTACGAGCAGTACTTC CASRTRRASSYEQYF
TRBD1 once TRBJ2-5 TRBV19 TGTGCCAGTAGTGGGGACAGGCTGGAGACCCAGTACTTC CASSGDRLETQYF
- - TRBJ2-3 TRBV10-2 TGCGCCAGCGGCTTTTTAGCGCCCAGCACAGATACGCAGTATTTT CASGFLAPSTDTQYF
- - TRBJ1-1 TRBV28 TGTGCCAGCAGTTTGGGGGCGAACACTGAAGCTTTCTTT CASSLGANTEAFF
- few TRBJ2-4 TRBV6-1 TGTGCCAGCAGTGACCGCGGGGGACAAATACTCCTAGCCAAAAACATTCAGTACTTC CASSDRGGQILLAKNIQYF
- - TRBJ1-5 TRBV12-3/TRBV12-4 TGTGCCAGCAGTTTAGGTGAGAATCAGCCCCAGCATTTT CASSLGENQPQHF
- - TRBJ2-5 TRBV28 TGTGCCAGCAGTTTAGTGATTCGCGCTCAAGAGACCCAGTACTTC CASSLVIRAQETQYF
TRBD1 - TRBJ1-2 TRBV30 TGTGCCTGGAGTCTGACAGGGTTTGGCTACACCTTC CAWSLTGFGYTF
- - TRBJ2-7 TRBV19 TGTGCCAGTAGTATTGCCGGTCTAGTAGGCGAGCAGTACTTC CASSIAGLVGEQYF
TRBD1 - TRBJ2-3 TRBV7-9 TGTGCCAGCAGCTTAGCGTTCCGGGACAGGGGATCGGATACGCAGTATTTT CASSLAFRDRGSDTQYF
TRBD1 - TRBJ2-5 TRBV5-1 TGCGCCAGCAGCTGGACAGGGAATCCCCAAGAGACCCAGTACTTC CASSWTGNPQETQYF
- once TRBJ1-5 TRBV30 TGTGCCTGGAGTGTATTCCCCCCAGGGGCCGCCTCTTATAGCAATCAGCCCCAGCATTTT CAWSVFPPGAASYSNQPQHF
- - TRBJ2-7 TRBV7-9 TGTGCCAGCAGCCCCGGGAATTGGGGCTCCTACGAGCAGTACTTC CASSPGNWGSYEQYF
TRBD1 - TRBJ2-3 TRBV10-3 TGTGCCATCAGTGCCGAACAGGGGAACACAGATACGCAGTATTTT CAISAEQGNTDTQYF
- - TRBJ2-3 TRBV30 TGTGCCTGGAGTGTAAGTCTTTTCGTTGCGAGGCCAACAGATACGCAGTATTTT CAWSVSLFVARPTDTQYF
- - TRBJ2-5 TRBV21-1 TGTGCCAGCAAAGATACTAGCGGGACGGAAGAGACCCAGTACTTC CASKDTSGTEETQYF
- - TRBJ2-7 TRBV25-1 TGTGCCACCCGACGGGGCTACGAGCAGTACTTC CATRRGYEQYF
- - TRBJ2-7 TRBV10-3 TGTGCCATCAGTGAGGGCCTCTACGAGCAGTACTTC CAISEGLYEQYF
TRBD2 - TRBJ2-5 TRBV13 TGTGCCAGCAGCTTAGCGGGAGGGCCCCAAGAGACCCAGTACTTC CASSLAGGPQETQYF
TRBD1 - TRBJ1-5 TRBV6-8 TGTGCCAGCAGTTGGACAGGGGGCCGTCAGCCCCAGCATTTT CASSWTGGRQPQHF
TRBD1 - TRBJ1-6 TRBV6-5 TGTGCCAGCAGTCCGACAGGGTTTTATAATTCACCCCTCCACTTT CASSPTGFYNSPLHF
- few TRBJ1-5 TRBV7-2 TGTGCCAGCAGCAATTGGGGGGGCGCCGGTAGCAATCAGCCCCAGCATTTT CASSNWGGAGSNQPQHF
- - TRBJ1-6 TRBV3-1/TRBV3-2 TGTGCCAGCAGCCAAGACGCGGGGACGTATAATTCACCCCTCCACTTT CASSQDAGTYNSPLHF
- - TRBJ2-5 TRBV18 TGTGCCAGCTCACCATTACGGATTGACCCCGGGGAGACCCAGTACTTC CASSPLRIDPGETQYF
- once TRBJ1-5 TRBV30 TGTGCCTGGAATACCCCCTCGACTTGGAATCAGCCCCAGCATTTT CAWNTPSTWNQPQHF
TRBD1 - TRBJ2-7 TRBV5-1 TGCGCCAGCAGCTTGGTAAGGACAGGGGAGTTCGAGCAGTACTTC CASSLVRTGEFEQYF
TRBD2 - TRBJ2-2 TRBV7-2 TGTGCCAGCAGCCCGGGACTAGCGCTGAACACCGGGGAGCTGTTTTTT CASSPGLALNTGELFF
- - TRBJ2-6 TRBV5-1 TGCGCCAGCAAACCAGGGGTCTCTGGGGCCAACGTCCTGACTTTC CASKPGVSGANVLTF
TRBD2 - TRBJ2-3 TRBV7-3 TGTGCCAGCAGCCACCCCGTAGCGGGAGTATATACGCAGTATTTT CASSHPVAGVYTQYF
- few TRBJ2-3 TRBV2 TGTGCCAGCAGTGGGACAGTTAGAACTAGCACAGATACGCAGTATTTT CASSGTVRTSTDTQYF
TRBD1 - TRBJ1-1 TRBV2 TGTGCCAGCAATAAGGACAGGGGGGACACTGAAGCTTTCTTT CASNKDRGDTEAFF
- - TRBJ1-6 TRBV27 TGTGCCAGCAAGGTGGGAGGGGGTAATTCACCCCTCCACTTT CASKVGGGNSPLHF
- - TRBJ1-1 TRBV20-1 TGCAGTGCTTCGAACAGGGAGCGAGCTTTCTTT CSASNRERAFF
TRBD2 - TRBJ2-5 TRBV29-1 TGCAGCGTTGAAGATCCTAGCGGGAGATGGGAGACCCAGTACTTC CSVEDPSGRWETQYF
TRBD2 - TRBJ2-1 TRBV12-3/TRBV12-4 TGTGCCAGCAGTTTAATATCGGGCGGGGGGCAGTTCTTC CASSLISGGGQFF
TRBD1 - TRBJ2-7 TRBV5-1 TGCGCCAGCAGCCCTGGGCGGGACAGGGTAACCTACGAGCAGTACTTC CASSPGRDRVTYEQYF
TRBD2 - TRBJ2-7 TRBV11-3 TGTGCCAGCAGCGAACTAGCGGGGGACTCCTACGAGCAGTACTTC CASSELAGDSYEQYF
- - TRBJ1-2 TRBV12-3/TRBV12-4 TGTGCCAGCAGTCAAACAGGGCTCTATGGCTACACCTTC CASSQTGLYGYTF
TRBD1 - TRBJ1-2 TRBV9 TGTGCCAGCAGCGTGGGGGACAGGGTGGCTGGCTACACCTTC CASSVGDRVAGYTF
- - TRBJ2-3 TRBV30 TGTGCCTGGCACAGGACAGATACGCAGTATTTT CAWHRTDTQYF